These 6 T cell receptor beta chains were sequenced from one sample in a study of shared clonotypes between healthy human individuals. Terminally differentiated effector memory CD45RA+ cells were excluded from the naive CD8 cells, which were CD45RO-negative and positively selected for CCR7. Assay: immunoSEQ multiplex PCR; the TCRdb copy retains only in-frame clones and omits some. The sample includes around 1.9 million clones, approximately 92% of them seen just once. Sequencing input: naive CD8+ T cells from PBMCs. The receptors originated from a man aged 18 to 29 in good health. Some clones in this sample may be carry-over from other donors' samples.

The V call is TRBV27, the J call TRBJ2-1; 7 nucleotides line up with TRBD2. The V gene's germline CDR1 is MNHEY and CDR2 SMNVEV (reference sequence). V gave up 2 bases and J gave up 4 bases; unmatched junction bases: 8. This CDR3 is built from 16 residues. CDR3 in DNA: TGTGCCAGCAGTTTAGGGCGGGAGTACCCGTACAATGAGCAGTTCTTC. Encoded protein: CASSLGREYPYNEQFF.

CDR3 in amino acids: CASSFQGARGNTIYF. Here the CDR3 DNA reads TGTGCCAGCAGTTTCCAGGGGGCGCGAGGAAACACCATATATTTT. V usage is TRBV27 and J usage is TRBJ1-3, with TRBD1 matching over 8 bases. The germline CDR1 and CDR2 sequences are MNHEY and SMNVEV (reference sequence). Trimming at V came to 3 bases and at J to 4 bases, leaving 5 bases not matched to a gene. The CDR3 runs to 15 residues.

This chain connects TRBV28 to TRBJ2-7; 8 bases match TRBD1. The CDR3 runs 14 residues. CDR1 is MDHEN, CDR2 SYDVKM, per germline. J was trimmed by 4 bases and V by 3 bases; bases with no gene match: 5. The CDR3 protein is CASSFWTGFYEQYF. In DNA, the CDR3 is TGTGCCAGCAGTTTCTGGACAGGGTTTTACGAGCAGTACTTC.

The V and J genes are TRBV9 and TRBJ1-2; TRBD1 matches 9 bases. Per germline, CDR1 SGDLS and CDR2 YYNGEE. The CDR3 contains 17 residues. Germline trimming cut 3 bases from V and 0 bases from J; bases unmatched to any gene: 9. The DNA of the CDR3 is TGTGCCAGCAGCGCGAGGACAGGGGCCTTACCTAACTATGGCTACACCTTC. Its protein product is CASSARTGALPNYGYTF.

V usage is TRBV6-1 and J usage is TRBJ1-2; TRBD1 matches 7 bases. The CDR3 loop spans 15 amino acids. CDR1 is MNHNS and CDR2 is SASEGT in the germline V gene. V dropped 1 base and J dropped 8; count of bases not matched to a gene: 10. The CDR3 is CASSEGTGGGQGYTF. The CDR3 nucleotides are TGTGCCAGCAGTGAAGGGACAGGAGGGGGGCAAGGCTACACCTTC.

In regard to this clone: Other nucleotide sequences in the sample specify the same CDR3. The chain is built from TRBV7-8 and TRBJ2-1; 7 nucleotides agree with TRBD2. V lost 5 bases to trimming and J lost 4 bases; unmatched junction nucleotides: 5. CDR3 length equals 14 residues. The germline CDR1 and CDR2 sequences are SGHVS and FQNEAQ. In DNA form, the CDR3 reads TGTGCCAGCAGCCCTGGGAGGGGTTACAATGAGCAGTTCTTC. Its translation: CASSPGRGYNEQFF.